The TCR beta chain under discussion was sequenced for a study of brain T cells in children with intractable seizures. V was shortened by 0 bases and J by 2 bases, with 6 bases between the two germline ends. The germline V gene has CDR1 SGHKS and CDR2 YYEKEE (reference sequence). The CDR3 loop spans 13 amino acids. Using immunoSEQ multiplex PCR, the repertoire was profiled, and TCRdb retains in-frame clones only, with some absent. The table has about 340,000 clones, nearly 95% seen once. Noted time point: blood from clinic visit 5 months post-surgery; TSC patient then seizure free. The starting material was peripheral blood, obtained about 5 months after surgery. This clonotype originated in a boy under two years old with tuberous sclerosis and intractable seizures. The chain uses TRBV5-5 and TRBJ2-7, with no clear D. Here the CDR3 reads CASSLDTPYEQYF. CDR3 DNA sequence: TGTGCCAGCAGCTTGGACACCCCCTACGAGCAGTACTTC.